These 26 T cell receptor beta chains came from one sample sequenced in a study of post-analysis software for immune sequencing data. TCR beta cDNA libraries had unique molecular identifiers. Each CDR3 protein gets one entry after TCRdb re-called the PCR reads with MiXCR. The repertoire consists of hundreds of thousands of distinct CDR3 sequences, with about 39% occurring once and the leading ten covering less than 10%. No antigen has been identified for these receptors. General observations from the study: About 5 TRBV segments (TRBV5-6, TRBV5-1 and TRBV20-1 among them) occurred more frequently in patients than in controls.

The sequenced sample was blood. These receptors were obtained from a girl aged 2-10 years with multiple sclerosis.

The chain carries TRBV7-2 and TRBJ2-5; TRBD1 matches 7 bases. The CDR3 loop spans 13 amino acids. V dropped 8 bases and J dropped 1; count of bases not matched to a gene: 4. Germline CDR1 reads SGHTA; CDR2 reads FQGNSA. The CDR3, as DNA: TGTGCCAGCGGGGACAGAACCCAAGAGACCCAGTACTTC. Encoded protein: CASGDRTQETQYF.

The count of this clonotype is one. The V gene is TRBV19, the J gene TRBJ2-2; 7 bases align to TRBD1. The CDR3 has 14 amino acids. CDR1 and CDR2 from the germline V gene are LNHDA and SQIVND (reference sequence). Unmatched junction bases numbered 7, after V lost 10 bases and J lost 2 bases. In nucleotides, the CDR3 is TGTGCCACCACCGGGACAGACAACACCGGGGAGCTGTTTTTT. Translated, it gives CATTGTDNTGELFF.

The rearrangement joins TRBV7-9 to TRBJ2-5; no definite D call. CDR3 length: 15 residues. From germline, CDR1 is SEHNR and CDR2 FQNEAQ (reference sequence). Trimming left V 1 base short and J 3 bases short, with 12 bases between. The CDR3 nucleotides are TGTGCCAGCAGCTTAGATCGCGTGGGAAAAGAGACCCAGTACTTC. The encoded protein is CASSLDRVGKETQYF.

A few counts support this clonotype. This sequence joins TRBV6-1 and TRBJ2-1, with 10 bases aligning to TRBD2. The CDR3 spans 15 residues. The junction had 8 bases not matched to a gene; V was cut back by 5 bases and J by 7 bases. CDR1 MNHNS and CDR2 SASEGT come from the germline V gene. CDR3 DNA sequence: TGTGCCAGCAGTAGTAGCGGGGGGCCTAGGAATGAGCAGTTCTTC. As protein: CASSSSGGPRNEQFF.

V and J are TRBV20-1 and TRBJ1-1; D not certain. The CDR3 is 14 amino acids. V dropped 1 base and J dropped 1 base, with 10 bases sitting between them. The V gene's germline CDR1 is DFQATT and CDR2 SNEGSKA (reference sequence). DNA for the CDR3: TGCAGTGCTAGAGCTAACCTACCGAACACTGAAGCTTTCTTT. This translates into CSARANLPNTEAFF.

V and J are TRBV7-2 and TRBJ2-1, with 8 positions matching TRBD1. Germline V gives CDR1 SGHTA, CDR2 FQGNSA. V lost 5 bases, J lost 10 bases, and 19 bases stayed unmatched. CDR3 length: 17 residues. CDR3 DNA: TGTGCCAGCAGCGCTTTCGCCGGGACAGGTCTTAACCGGGAGCAGTTCTTC. Its translation: CASSAFAGTGLNREQFF. The variable domain in full, completed from reference TRBV7-2 and TRBJ2-1, reads GAGVSQSPSNKVTEKGKDVELRCDPISGHTALYWYRQSLGQGLEFLIYFQGNSAPDKSGLPSDRFSAERTGGSVSTLTIQRTQQEDSAVYLCASSAFAGTGLNREQFFGPGTRLTVL.

This clonotype has more than one count but fewer than ten. V usage is TRBV3-1 and J usage is TRBJ1-4, with D perhaps matching TRBD1 (6 bases). CDR1 and CDR2 (germline): LGHDT, YNNKEL (reference sequence). The CDR3 is 13 amino acids. V was trimmed by 3 bases and J by 8 bases, leaving 10 bases between them. CDR3 residues: CASSHRGGEKLFF. As DNA, the CDR3 is TGTGCCAGCAGCCACAGGGGAGGGGAAAAACTGTTTTTT.

This clonotype has just a few counts. The gene calls are TRBV6-1 and TRBJ2-1; D may be TRBD1 or TRBD2 (5 bases each). V gave up 5 bases and J gave up 5 bases, with 22 bases separating them. Germline V gives CDR1 MNHNS, CDR2 SASEGT. The CDR3 sequence is 17 residues long. DNA for the CDR3: TGTGCCAGCAGTAAACGGGACCCCCTTCGAGCCAACAATGAGCAGTTCTTC. This translates into CASSKRDPLRANNEQFF.

The chain uses TRBV19 and TRBJ1-5, with TRBD1 matching over 7 bases. This CDR3 is built from 16 residues. Per germline, CDR1 LNHDA and CDR2 SQIVND (reference sequence). Unmatched junction bases numbered 13, after V lost 7 bases and J lost 4 bases. CDR3 sequence reads: CASKWKNRGGNQPQHF. CDR3 coding DNA: TGTGCCAGTAAGTGGAAAAACAGGGGCGGGAATCAGCCCCAGCATTTT. Full variable domain (missing parts from reference TRBV19 and TRBJ1-5): DGGITQSPKYLFRKEGQNVTLSCEQNLNHDAMYWYRQDPGQGLRLIYYSQIVNDFQKGDIAEGYSVSREKKESFPLTVTSAQKNPTAFYLCASKWKNRGGNQPQHFGDGTRLSIL.

This clonotype was picked up a small number of times. DNA for the CDR3: TGCAGCGTCCTACAGGTTTTGAGCACTGAAGCTTTCTTT. Translation gives CSVLQVLSTEAFF. The chain has TRBV29-1 and TRBJ1-1; maybe TRBD1 (5 bases). Per the germline V gene, CDR1 is SQVTM and CDR2 is ANQGSEA. Trimming took off 6 bases at V and 4 bases at J, with 15 bases between the two ends. CDR3 size: 13 residues.

The rearrangement uses TRBV29-1 and TRBJ2-4; TRBD1 matches 8 bases. Trimming removed 6 bases from V and 6 bases from J; junction bases left unmatched: 4. The germline V gene has CDR1 SQVTM and CDR2 ANQGSEA. There are 12 residues in the CDR3. The CDR3 reads CSVAGQGNIQYF. DNA of the CDR3: TGCAGCGTGGCTGGACAGGGAAACATTCAGTACTTC. Full variable domain (missing parts from reference TRBV29-1 and TRBJ2-4): SAVISQKPSRDICQRGTSLTIQCQVDSQVTMMFWYRQQPGQSLTLIATANQGSEATYESGFVIDKFPISRPNLTFSTLTVSNMSPEDSSIYLCSVAGQGNIQYFGAGTRLSVL.

The V gene is TRBV27, the J gene TRBJ2-6; 10 bases are a match to TRBD1. CDR1 is MNHEY and CDR2 is SMNVEV in the germline V gene (reference sequence). The CDR3 totals 16 residues. Trimming at V came to 6 bases and at J to 4 bases, leaving 6 bases not matched to a gene. The CDR3 DNA reads as TGTGCCAGCAGCCTGACAGGGGGCTACGGGGCCAACGTCCTGACTTTC. This codes for CASSLTGGYGANVLTF.

This chain uses TRBV20-1 with TRBJ2-7; D is perhaps TRBD1 (6 bases). V lost 0 bases and J 10 bases, leaving 10 bases between the germline ends. The CDR3 loop spans 11 amino acids. Germline V gene data show CDR1 as DFQATT and CDR2 as SNEGSKA (reference sequence). Written as DNA, the CDR3 is TGCAGTGCTAGAGATTTGGGACATCAGTACTTC. Translation: CSARDLGHQYF.

This clonotype showed up just a few times. The J gene is TRBJ2-7, the V gene TRBV3-1; D gene unclear. CDR3 length: 15 residues. The V gene's germline CDR1 is LGHDT and CDR2 YNNKEL (reference sequence). Trimming pared 1 base from V and 0 bases from J, leaving 10 bases between. The chain's CDR3 is CASSQVSGSSYEQYF. In DNA form, the CDR3 reads TGTGCCAGCAGCCAAGTATCGGGTTCCTCCTACGAGCAGTACTTC.

This chain connects TRBV9 to TRBJ2-3; D is unclear. The germline gives CDR1 SGDLS, CDR2 YYNGEE. The CDR3 totals 15 residues. V dropped 1 base and J dropped 0 bases, with 9 bases sitting between them. CDR3 sequence reads: CASSVLSGSTDTQYF. CDR3 in DNA: TGTGCCAGCAGCGTATTGTCCGGTAGCACAGATACGCAGTATTTT.

The chain has TRBV7-9 and TRBJ2-1; TRBD2 matches at 7 bases. The germline CDR1 and CDR2 sequences are SEHNR and FQNEAQ (reference sequence). With 5 bases clipped from V and 7 bases from J, the junction kept 17 bases outside the gene matches. The CDR3 runs 17 residues. The CDR3 DNA is TGTGCCAGCAGCGCCAGATCCGGGACTAAAGCTTATAATGAGCAGTTCTTC. Translating it yields CASSARSGTKAYNEQFF.

This clonotype appeared a few times. The chain carries TRBV7-2 and TRBJ2-6; 12 bases fit TRBD2. V lost 5 bases to trimming and J lost 4 bases; unmatched junction nucleotides: 6. From germline, CDR1 is SGHTA and CDR2 FQGNSA. The CDR3 runs to 17 residues. CDR3 in amino acids: CASSPRTSGKGANVLTF. CDR3 nucleotide sequence: TGTGCCAGCAGCCCACGGACTAGCGGGAAAGGGGCCAACGTCCTGACTTTC.

This chain connects TRBV20-1 to TRBJ2-1; 8 bases map to TRBD2. Germline CDR1 DFQATT, CDR2 SNEGSKA (reference sequence). The CDR3 is 15 amino acids. The trim removed 4 bases at V and 6 bases at J, leaving 11 bases unmatched. CDR3 region: CSAKTGGGGVNEQFF. The CDR3 DNA sequence: TGCAGTGCTAAAACGGGGGGGGGAGGTGTCAATGAGCAGTTCTTC.

The CDR3 nucleotides read TGTGCCAGCAACCCTGAGACCTACAATGAGCAGTACTTC. Protein: CASNPETYNEQYF. The chain couples TRBV2 to TRBJ2-1, with no clear D. The J call may be mistaken, given a closer DNA end match to TRBJ2-7. The CDR3 sequence is 13 residues long. Germline lookup yields CDR1 SNHLY and CDR2 FYNNEI.

The chain combines TRBV14 with TRBJ2-3, with 10 bases identical to TRBD2. Trimming at V came to 4 bases and at J to 6 bases, leaving 4 bases not matched to a gene. Germline V gene data show CDR1 as SGHDN and CDR2 as FVKESK. The CDR3 spans 14 residues. In nucleotides, the CDR3 is TGTGCCAGCAGCCGAGCGGGGGGGCTCGATACGCAGTATTTT. Its protein is CASSRAGGLDTQYF.

This clonotype was detected only a few times. V gene TRBV7-2 combines with J gene TRBJ1-2; D is unresolved. The CDR3 spans 13 residues. Germline lookup yields CDR1 SGHTA and CDR2 FQGNSA. With 0 bases removed from V and 4 bases from J, the gap between germline ends came to 6 bases. This chain's CDR3 is CASSLAGAYGYTF. As DNA, the CDR3 is TGTGCCAGCAGCTTAGCGGGAGCCTATGGCTACACCTTC. Variable domain in full (rest from reference TRBV7-2 and TRBJ1-2): GAGVSQSPSNKVTEKGKDVELRCDPISGHTALYWYRQSLGQGLEFLIYFQGNSAPDKSGLPSDRFSAERTGGSVSTLTIQRTQQEDSAVYLCASSLAGAYGYTFGSGTRLTVV.

This clonotype was seen once. A read error may account for a junction end that differs from germline. The chain joins TRBV11-2 to TRBJ2-6, with D maybe TRBD1 (6 bases). This CDR3 spans 16 amino acids. Germline CDR1 reads SGHAT; CDR2 reads FQNNGV. The CDR3 nucleotides read TGTGCCAGCAGCATATGGACAGCTCCCGGGGTCAACGTCCTGACTTTC. It is translated as CASSIWTAPGVNVLTF.

This clonotype has only a few counts. This chain links TRBV12-3 or TRBV12-4 with TRBJ2-5, with no clear D. The DNA end is more similar to TRBJ2-7, so the J call may be wrong. The CDR3 length is 11 residues. The CDR3 nucleotides read TGTGCCAGCAGTCTCCGTGACGAGCAGTACTTC. Its protein is CASSLRDEQYF.

V gene TRBV20-1 combines with J gene TRBJ2-7; a weak D match, TRBD1 (6 bases). The CDR3 covers 12 residues. The V end was cut by 5 bases, the J end by 2 bases, with 10 bases between. Germline V gene sequence: CDR1 DFQATT, CDR2 SNEGSKA (reference sequence). The DNA of the CDR3 is TGCAGTGCTTCCGGACAGACCTACGAGCAGTACTTC. This translates into CSASGQTYEQYF.

This chain links TRBV12-3 or TRBV12-4 with TRBJ2-1; 9 nucleotides line up with TRBD1. J was trimmed by 10 bases and V by 6 bases; bases with no gene match: 10. The CDR3 spans 14 residues. In nucleotides, the CDR3 is TGTGCCAGCAGGTACCCCGGGACAGGGCCCGAGCAGTTCTTC. Translation: CASRYPGTGPEQFF.

The CDR3 region has the DNA TGCAGCGTTGAGTCGGGGGACACAGATACGCAGTATTTT. Amino acids: CSVESGDTDTQYF. The V gene is TRBV29-1, the J gene TRBJ2-3, with D possibly being TRBD2 (6 bases). Trimming left V 3 bases short and J 2 bases short, with 9 bases between. There are 13 residues in the CDR3. Germline V gene lookup returns CDR1 SQVTM and CDR2 ANQGSEA.